The 11 T cell receptor beta chains below were found in one sample sequenced in a study of blood T cell repertoires in COVID-19 (dated by TCRdb to the early 2020s). The library was made by the immunoSEQ multiplex PCR assay. This is the immuneACCESS table as TCRdb keeps it, with only in-frame sequences that have V and J called. A part of the clones is gone; compared with another copy, unresolved V genes explain less than half, and the rest is unexplained. The sample yields about 380,000 clones; 88% were counted once. The top ten clones comprise about 1.1% of the sample. Material: PBMCs or T cells enriched from blood (not recorded which). The origin of the receptors is a woman between 18 and 29 years old who had recovered from COVID-19.

This sequence joins TRBV9 and TRBJ1-2, with D possibly being TRBD1 (5 bases). Germline lookup yields CDR1 SGDLS and CDR2 YYNGEE. The CDR3 covers 15 residues. The germline V and J ends were trimmed by 0 bases and 6 bases, with 15 bases remaining between them. CDR3 sequence reads: CASSVGLGGADGYTF. In DNA form, the CDR3 reads TGTGCCAGCAGCGTAGGGTTAGGAGGGGCCGATGGCTACACCTTC.

The chain joins TRBV6-5 to TRBJ2-7, with D possibly TRBD1 on 6 matching bases. This CDR3 is built from 14 residues. Germline-derived CDR1 and CDR2 are MNHEY and SVGAGI. Trimming pared 6 bases from V and 2 bases from J, leaving 14 bases between. The CDR3 coding sequence is TGTGCCAGCAGAGGACAGACGACCCCCTACGAGCAGTACTTC. Protein: CASRGQTTPYEQYF.

This rearrangement joins TRBV18 to TRBJ2-2, with D perhaps TRBD2 (5 bases). Germline lookup yields CDR1 KGHSH and CDR2 LQKENI. Trimming shortened V by 3 bases and J by 4 bases, and 12 bases separated the two germline ends. The CDR3 totals 15 residues. This CDR3 reads CASSPGGLITGELFF. CDR3 bases: TGTGCCAGCTCACCCGGAGGCCTGATCACCGGGGAGCTGTTTTTT.

J is TRBJ2-7 and V is TRBV19, with D perhaps matching TRBD1 (5 bases). The germline V and J ends were trimmed by 5 bases and 3 bases, with 11 bases remaining between them. The germline CDR1 and CDR2 sequences are LNHDA and SQIVND (reference sequence). This CDR3 has 13 residues. Here the CDR3 reads CASSQGRGYEQYF. Written as DNA, the CDR3 is TGTGCCAGTAGTCAAGGTAGGGGCTACGAGCAGTACTTC. The whole variable domain, remainder taken from reference TRBV19 and TRBJ2-7, is DGGITQSPKYLFRKEGQNVTLSCEQNLNHDAMYWYRQDPGQGLRLIYYSQIVNDFQKGDIAEGYSVSREKKESFPLTVTSAQKNPTAFYLCASSQGRGYEQYFGPGTRLTVT.

This clone has a handful of counts. The chain has TRBV4-2 and TRBJ1-6, with D perhaps matching TRBD1 (5 bases). The germline V and J ends were trimmed by 0 bases and 6 bases, with 24 bases remaining between them. Germline assignment: CDR1 LGHNA and CDR2 YNFKEQ. This CDR3 is 20 amino acids long. DNA for the CDR3: TGTGCCAGCAGCCAAGAAACTGTGACAGTTTTTGCGGGGATTAATTCACCCCTCCACTTT. Translated, it gives CASSQETVTVFAGINSPLHF.

The chain joins TRBV9 to TRBJ1-3; maybe TRBD1 (6 bases). Germline V gene lookup returns CDR1 SGDLS and CDR2 YYNGEE. The CDR3 length is 16 residues. V was cut by 2 bases and J by 0 bases, with 12 bases left in between. Here the CDR3 reads CASSVGQLNSGNTIYF. CDR3 sequence (DNA): TGTGCCAGCAGCGTTGGACAGCTAAACTCTGGAAACACCATATATTTT.

In the case of this clone: Other DNA sequences in the sample encode the same CDR3. The chain is built from TRBV6-4 and TRBJ2-3; 13 nucleotides agree with TRBD2. The V and J ends lost 6 bases and 3 bases, in that order; junction bases with no gene match: 3. CDR3 size: 15 residues. Germline-derived CDR1 and CDR2 are MRHNA and SNTAGT. CDR3 amino acids: CASSPTSGGTDTQYF. For the CDR3, the DNA is TGTGCCAGCAGCCCGACTAGCGGGGGGACAGATACGCAGTATTTT.

This chain links TRBV6-5 with TRBJ1-6; D possibly corresponds to TRBD1 (5 bases). V was shortened by 8 bases and J by 12 bases, with 14 bases between the two germline ends. This CDR3 is 12 amino acids long. The germline V gene encodes CDR1 MNHEY and CDR2 SVGAGI. In DNA form, the CDR3 reads TGTGCCAGCGGGGGGGATCGCCGACCCCTCCACTTT. It encodes CASGGDRRPLHF.

This chain uses TRBV6-5 with TRBJ1-1; D perhaps matches TRBD1 (6 bases). Trimming left V 5 bases short and J 12 bases short, with 16 bases between. Germline assignment: CDR1 MNHEY and CDR2 SVGAGI. The CDR3 consists of 12 residues. CDR3 loop: CASSPGGLGPFF. In DNA, the CDR3 is TGTGCCAGCAGTCCGGGGGGGCTTGGGCCTTTCTTT.

CDR3 nucleotides: TGTGCCAGTAGTACAATCCGGGACAGGGGTTACGAGCAGTACTTC. Translation: CASSTIRDRGYEQYF. The chain employs TRBV19 and TRBJ2-7; 10 bases align to TRBD1. This CDR3 has 15 amino acids. Looked up from germline, CDR1 is LNHDA and CDR2 is SQIVND (reference sequence). Unmatched junction bases numbered 7, after V lost 4 bases and J lost 4 bases.

The chain is built from TRBV7-2 and TRBJ1-6; TRBD1 might be the D (5 bases). CDR3 length: 13 residues. V dropped 11 bases and J dropped 9 bases, with 17 bases sitting between them. Germline V gene sequence: CDR1 SGHTA, CDR2 FQGNSA. This CDR3 reads CAGRRGYGSPLHF. The CDR3 DNA is TGTGCCGGACGTCGGGGGTACGGTTCACCCCTCCACTTT.